This TCR beta chain was retrieved from a study of graft-versus-host responses after intestinal transplantation. Study overall: All recipients were given anti-thymocyte globulin induction, and tacrolimus and steroids were then administered for about three years. Overall study results and limits: GvH clones occurred in recipient marrow; some first appeared in ileum or blood. Early post-transplant HvG declines tracked with peak circulating GvH clone levels. In patients with graft-donor T cell macrochimerism, allograft graft-versus-host to host-versus-graft clonal ratios were high.

As concerns this clone: Its target is unknown.

This CDR3 has 12 amino acids. Germline assignment: CDR1 MNHNY and CDR2 SVGAGI (reference sequence). V was shortened by 8 bases and J by 7 bases, with 12 bases between the two germline ends. Assay used: immunoSEQ multiplex PCR; TCRdb lists only in-frame clones, some missing. The sample lists about 88,000 clones, around 93% seen once, with around 0.37% in the top ten. The material was unstimulated CD4+ T cells sorted from spleen or lymph node cells, obtained before transplant. V is TRBV6-6 and J is TRBJ1-5; D gene uncertain. The clonotype comes from a human donor who was the organ donor for an intestinal transplant. The CDR3 protein is CASWGGAQPQHF. CDR3 DNA sequence: TGTGCCAGCTGGGGAGGAGCCCAGCCCCAGCATTTT.